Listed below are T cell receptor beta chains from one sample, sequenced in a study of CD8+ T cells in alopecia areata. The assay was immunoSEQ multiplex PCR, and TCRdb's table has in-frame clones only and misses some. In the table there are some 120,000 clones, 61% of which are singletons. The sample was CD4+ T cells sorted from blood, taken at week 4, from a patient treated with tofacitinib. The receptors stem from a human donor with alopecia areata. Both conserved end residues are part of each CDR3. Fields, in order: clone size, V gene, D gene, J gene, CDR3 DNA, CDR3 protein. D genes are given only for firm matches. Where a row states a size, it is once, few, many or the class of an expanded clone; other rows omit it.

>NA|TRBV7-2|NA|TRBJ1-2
TGTGCCAGCAGCTTAGGTCCCCTTAACTATGGCTACACCTTC
CASSLGPLNYGYTF
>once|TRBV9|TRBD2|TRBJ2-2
TGTGCCAGCAGCGGAACTAGCGGGAGGGCCGGGGAGCTGTTTTTT
CASSGTSGRAGELFF
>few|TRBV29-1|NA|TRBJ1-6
TGCAGCGTTGGAGACGGAAATTCACCCCTCCACTTT
CSVGDGNSPLHF
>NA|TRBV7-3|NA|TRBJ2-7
TGTGCCAGCAGCTTGGGTCCGGGCTACGAGCAGTACTTC
CASSLGPGYEQYF
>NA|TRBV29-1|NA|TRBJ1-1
TGCAGCGAGAGGACACAGGGTATGAACACTGAAGCTTTCTTT
CSERTQGMNTEAFF
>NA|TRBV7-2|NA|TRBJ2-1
TGTGCCAGCAGCTTATATCCCTCCCGGGTTGAGCAGTTCTTC
CASSLYPSRVEQFF
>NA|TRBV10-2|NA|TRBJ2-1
TGCGCCAGCGCCAGCGAGCTCAATGAGCAGTTCTTC
CASASELNEQFF
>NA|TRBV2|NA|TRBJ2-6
TGTGCCAGCAGTGACGGAGAATCTGGGGCCAACGTCCTGACTTTC
CASSDGESGANVLTF
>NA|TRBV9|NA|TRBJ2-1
TGTGCCAGCAGCGTAGAAGCCAGGGACAATGAGCAGTTCTTC
CASSVEARDNEQFF
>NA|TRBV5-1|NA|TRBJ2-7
TGCGCCAGCAACCCAGGGGAGTCCTACGAGCAGTACTTC
CASNPGESYEQYF
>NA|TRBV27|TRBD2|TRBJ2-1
TGTGCCAGCGCCATAGGGAAGGGACTAGCGGGGCAGAATGAGCAGTTCTTC
CASAIGKGLAGQNEQFF
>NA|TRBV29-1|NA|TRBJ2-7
TGCAGCGTCGTACGGATAGGGGATTCCTACGAGCAGTACTTC
CSVVRIGDSYEQYF
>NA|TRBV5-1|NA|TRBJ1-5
TGCGCCAGCAGCTTGAGCCAGGGGCAGCCCCAGCATTTT
CASSLSQGQPQHF
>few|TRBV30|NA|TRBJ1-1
TGTGCCTGGAGCCTGAGTCGGGGAGGCACTGAAGCTTTCTTT
CAWSLSRGGTEAFF
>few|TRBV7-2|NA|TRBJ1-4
TGTGCCAGCAGCTTTGGGCAGGACCTTAATGAAAAACTGTTTTTT
CASSFGQDLNEKLFF
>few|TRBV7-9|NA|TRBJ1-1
TGTGCCAGCAGCTTAAGCGGGTGGAGCCCAACGGCTTTCTTT
CASSLSGWSPTAFF
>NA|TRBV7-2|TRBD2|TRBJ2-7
TGTGCCAGCAGCTTGGGGATCACGACTAGCGGGAGGAGTGAGCAGTACTTC
CASSLGITTSGRSEQYF
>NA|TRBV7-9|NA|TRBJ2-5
TGTGCCAGCAGCTTCGGAGAGACCCAGTACTTC
CASSFGETQYF
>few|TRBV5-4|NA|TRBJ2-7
TGTGCCAGCAGCCGGACGGGACTGACGGTCTCCTACGAGCAGTACTTC
CASSRTGLTVSYEQYF